Listed here are 23 T cell receptor beta chains from one sample, sequenced in a study of CXCR3-negative and CXCR3-positive naive CD8 T cells. Study-wide points: CXCR3-positive naive cells carried more hydrophobic TRB CDR3s than CXCR3-negative ones.

These receptors' targets are unknown. The libraries of TRB cDNA were constructed through 5' RACE using UMI labels. TCRdb reprocessed the 5' RACE reads and stores each CDR3 protein as one record, lacking DNA. Its listing shows over 70,000 distinct CDR3 sequences. Sequencing input: naive CXCR3+ CD8+ T cells from blood. Subset: CD45RO-CCR7+CD27+CD95- naive CD8+ T cells expressing CXCR3 (TNR3+). The receptors originated from a human donor in good health. Some clones in this sample may be carry-over from other donors' samples.

CDR3 region: CASSFPETYNEQFF. This chain connects TRBV28 to TRBJ2-1; TCRdb reports TRBD1, a call that lacks DNA to check it against. Germline V gene lookup returns CDR1 MDHEN and CDR2 SYDVKM. CDR3 length: 14 residues. Drawing the rest from reference TRBV28 and TRBJ2-1, the complete variable domain is DVKVTQSSRYLVKRTGEKVFLECVQDMDHENMFWYRQDPGLGLRLIYFSYDVKMKEKGDIPEGYSVSREKKERFSLILESASTNQTSMYLCASSFPETYNEQFFGPGTRLTVL.

This sequence joins TRBV27 and TRBJ1-1. The germline V gene has CDR1 MNHEY and CDR2 SMNVEV (reference sequence). The CDR3 covers 14 residues. The chain's CDR3 is CASSFVGVLAEAFF.

The rearrangement uses TRBV6-6 and TRBJ2-7; TCRdb names TRBD1, which stays unverified in the absence of DNA. The germline V gene encodes CDR1 MNHNY and CDR2 SVGAGI (reference sequence). CDR3 length: 13 amino acids. The CDR3 spells CASSPLDSYEQYF.

The chain links TRBV28 to TRBJ2-5; as DNA is missing, the TRBD1 call by TCRdb cannot be tested. CDR3 size: 14 residues. CDR1 and CDR2 (germline): MDHEN, SYDVKM. This CDR3 is CASSQGETIETQYF.

CDR3 amino acids: CASSPGTGKHEQYF. The V gene is TRBV5-1, the J gene TRBJ2-7; the TRBD1 assignment by TCRdb is unverifiable without DNA. The CDR3 sequence is 14 residues long. Germline CDR1 SGHRS, CDR2 YFSETQ.

The chain combines TRBV5-6 with TRBJ2-1. CDR3 length: 13 amino acids. Germline lookup yields CDR1 SGHDT and CDR2 YYEEEE. The CDR3: CASSLGPSNEQFF.

The chain recombines TRBV3-1 with TRBJ2-1. CDR3 length: 16 residues. CDR1 is LGHDT and CDR2 is YNNKEL in the germline V gene (reference sequence). The chain's CDR3 is CASSQEGIKSKDEQFF.

The chain combines TRBV7-2 with TRBJ2-1; TCRdb lists TRBD1, though no DNA is available to test this call. Germline-derived CDR1 and CDR2 are SGHTA and FQGNSA. This CDR3 region has 17 residues. CDR3 loop: CASSSKLPGHAYNEQFF. Full variable domain (remainder filled in from reference TRBV7-2 and TRBJ2-1): GAGVSQSPSNKVTEKGKDVELRCDPISGHTALYWYRQSLGQGLEFLIYFQGNSAPDKSGLPSDRFSAERTGGSVSTLTIQRTQQEDSAVYLCASSSKLPGHAYNEQFFGPGTRLTVL.

The chain uses TRBV5-1 and TRBJ1-1. Germline CDR1 is SGHRS and CDR2 is YFSETQ. The CDR3 covers 15 residues. CDR3 in amino acids: CASSWDGVGTTEAFF.

V gene TRBV28 combines with J gene TRBJ1-2; TCRdb picks TRBD1, but there is no DNA to check that call. Germline CDR1 reads MDHEN; CDR2 reads SYDVKM. This CDR3 has 13 residues. The CDR3 loop is CASRYTGGFGYTF.

CDR3 sequence: CASSFAGKETQYF. This chain connects TRBV28 to TRBJ2-5. The CDR3 runs to 13 residues. Looked up from germline, CDR1 is MDHEN and CDR2 is SYDVKM.

This chain connects TRBV2 to TRBJ2-7; checking the TCRdb D call of TRBD1 is not possible without DNA. CDR1 is SNHLY, CDR2 FYNNEI, per germline. This CDR3 is 13 amino acids long. CDR3 amino acids: CASKDRAAYEQYF.

The chain uses TRBV7-9 and TRBJ2-4. In germline, CDR1 is SEHNR, CDR2 FQNEAQ (reference sequence). The CDR3 contains 15 residues. Here the CDR3 reads CASSFLISSANIQYF.

The V and J genes are TRBV3-1 and TRBJ2-5. In germline, CDR1 is LGHDT, CDR2 YNNKEL (reference sequence). The CDR3 loop spans 16 amino acids. CDR3 sequence reads: CASSQDPALSQETQYF.

This CDR3 reads CASDKPLTGDVAQYF. The chain recombines TRBV28 with TRBJ2-5; TCRdb proposes TRBD1, but this gene call is untestable without DNA. The CDR3 runs 15 residues. Germline values: CDR1 MDHEN, CDR2 SYDVKM. Full variable domain (missing parts from reference TRBV28 and TRBJ2-5): DVKVTQSSRYLVKRTGEKVFLECVQDMDHENMFWYRQDPGLGLRLIYFSYDVKMKEKGDIPEGYSVSREKKERFSLILESASTNQTSMYLCASDKPLTGDVAQYFGPGTRLLVL.

CDR3 protein: CASSSPTGFYEQYF. The V call is TRBV7-6, the J call TRBJ2-7; TCRdb returns TRBD1, unconfirmable since there is no DNA. Germline V gives CDR1 SGHVS, CDR2 FNYEAQ. CDR3 length: 14 residues.

The genes are TRBV12-3 or TRBV12-4 and TRBJ1-2. The CDR3 is 14 residues long. The CDR3 loop is CASSPHGVKDGYTF.

The chain is built from TRBV25-1 and TRBJ2-2. Germline V gene lookup returns CDR1 MGHDK and CDR2 SYGVNS. The CDR3 consists of 12 residues. CDR3 sequence: CASREHTGELFF. Drawing the rest from reference TRBV25-1 and TRBJ2-2, the complete variable domain is EADIYQTPRYLVIGTGKKITLECSQTMGHDKMYWYQQDPGMELHLIHYSYGVNSTEKGDLSSESTVSRIRTEHFPLTLESARPSHTSQYLCASREHTGELFFGEGSRLTVL.

V gene TRBV4-2 combines with J gene TRBJ1-6; as DNA is missing, the TRBD1 call by TCRdb cannot be tested. The CDR3 contains 16 residues. Per germline, CDR1 LGHNA and CDR2 YNFKEQ. CDR3 amino acids: CASSQDTGAYNSPLHF.

This chain joins TRBV6-4 and TRBJ2-1; TCRdb outputs TRBD2, but without DNA this stays unchecked. This CDR3 spans 15 amino acids. CDR1 MRHNA and CDR2 SNTAGT come from the germline V gene. CDR3: CASSDSRGGNNEQFF.

This rearrangement joins TRBV6-1 to TRBJ2-7; TCRdb's D call, TRBD2, is unchecked because there is no DNA. This CDR3 spans 13 amino acids. The germline gives CDR1 MNHNS, CDR2 SASEGT. The CDR3 spells CASTGVPSYEQYF.

J is TRBJ2-7 and V is TRBV6-5; TCRdb indicates TRBD1, and absent DNA this call remains unverified. Germline assignment: CDR1 MNHEY and CDR2 SVGAGI. The CDR3 loop spans 14 amino acids. This chain's CDR3 is CASSYRGQAYEQYF.

The chain combines TRBV9 with TRBJ2-1. Per germline, CDR1 SGDLS and CDR2 YYNGEE. This CDR3 is 12 amino acids long. The chain's CDR3 is CASSGLTHEQFF.